The source of this TCR beta chain is a study of tumor-infiltrating lymphocytes in oesophageal squamous cell carcinoma. Comments on this clonotype: The conserved phenylalanine or tryptophan normally closing the CDR3 is absent here, so this likely arose from a read error. The limits of the CDR3 on the DNA are not certain, so only TCRdb's listed CDR3 is given.

Inclusive of both ends, the CDR3 amounts to 19 amino acids. From germline, CDR1 is MRHNA and CDR2 SNTAGT. TCRdb passed the PCR reads through MiXCR, listing each CDR3 protein once. Here the sample spans under 20,000 distinct CDR3 sequences, approximately 40% being singletons. V gene TRBV6-4 combines with J gene TRBJ2-6; the D segment call TRBD1 is taken from the table without a DNA check. The specimen was normal esophageal tissue next to the tumor. The TCR sequence derives from a male donor with esophageal squamous cell carcinoma. CDR3 residues: CASSLQPTGKSYNEQFFGA.